The entry below gives a single TCR beta chain sequence along with its context. This clonotype was recorded at least ten times. The clone's antigen remains unknown. No clone much larger than this one lies a single base away; base qualities are absent. This record belongs to a study of T-cell reconstitution after alpha-beta-depleted transplantation in children (dated by TCRdb to 2015 to 2016). Background on the whole study: The study quantitatively tracked T-cell immune reconstitution after TCRalphabeta/CD19-depleted allogeneic hematopoietic cell transplantation in children using TCR repertoire profiling.

What the work shows at the level of the full study, not this receptor alone: The apparently early alphabetaT-cell count recovery about two months after transplant was reportedly dependent on only several hundred rapidly expanded clones derived from non-depleted graft cells. In some patients, the high TCRbeta diversity seen at day 60 was put down to recipient T cells and intrathymic progenitors that had survived conditioning. The frequencies of hyperexpanded clones fell over the following months, and after one year, T-cell counts and TCRbeta diversity were mostly attributed to newly produced T cells.

Receptors were amplified or captured by PCR. The sequencer was an Illumina HiSeq 2500. Molecular barcoding was employed in the preparation of TCR libraries, with unique molecular identifiers being used to normalize TCRbeta repertoire quantification. In TCRdb, the public reads were trimmed at Q25 with fastp and aligned with MiXCR, with productive beta chains retained. Each CDR3 protein appears once, grouped with its most common genes and DNA. The sample table records hundreds of thousands of distinct CDR3 sequences; roughly 13% of these occur just once. The ten most abundant clones make up 0.65% to 0.9% of the sample. The treatment or condition label here, explained by the study, means: allogeneic hematopoietic cell transplantation with graft depleted of TCRalphabeta T cells and CD19 B cells. The transplant recipients were children given TCRalphabeta/CD19-depleted allogeneic hematopoietic cell grafts.

This specimen consisted of PBMCs, obtained before TCRalphabeta/CD19-depleted stem cell transplant. This TCR was sampled from a girl aged 2 to 9 with congenital amegakaryocytic thrombocytopenia, due to receive a stem cell transplant.

The CDR3 amino acid sequence is: CSARGASGYNEQFF. The sequenced DNA: TGCAGTGCTCGGGGGGCTAGCGGTTACAATGAGCAGTTCTTC. Here the chain combines TRBV20-1 and TRBJ2-1; TRBD2 is a weak D gene call, 7 bases matching. The germline ends are 15 bases apart after V is trimmed by 5 bases and J by 4 bases. There are 14 amino acids in the CDR3, from cysteine to phenylalanine inclusive. The entry retains the CDR3 DNA only, 42 bases that are in frame from base 1. CDR1 is given as DFQATT and CDR2 as SNEGSKA, both from the germline V gene (reference sequence).